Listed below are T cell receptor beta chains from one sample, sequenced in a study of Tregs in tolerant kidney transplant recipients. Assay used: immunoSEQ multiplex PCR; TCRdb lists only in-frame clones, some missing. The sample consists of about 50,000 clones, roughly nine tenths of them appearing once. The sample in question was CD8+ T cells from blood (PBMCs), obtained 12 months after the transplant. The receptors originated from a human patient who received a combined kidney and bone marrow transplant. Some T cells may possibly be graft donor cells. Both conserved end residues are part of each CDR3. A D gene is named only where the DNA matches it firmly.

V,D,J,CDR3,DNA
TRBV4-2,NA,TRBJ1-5,CASSQETAYSNQPQHF,TGTGCCAGCAGCCAAGAGACAGCGTATAGCAATCAGCCCCAGCATTTT
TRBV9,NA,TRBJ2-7,CASGIHPGHGMTYEQYF,TGTGCCAGCGGGATACACCCGGGACACGGAATGACCTACGAGCAGTACTTC
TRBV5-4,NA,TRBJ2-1,CASTPDGSSYNEQFF,TGTGCCAGCACCCCGGACGGGAGCTCCTACAATGAGCAGTTCTTC
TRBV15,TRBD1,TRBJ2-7,CATSSGTGFYEQYF,TGTGCCACCAGCTCCGGGACAGGGTTTTACGAGCAGTACTTC
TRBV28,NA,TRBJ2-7,CASSLGGLPPYEQYF,TGTGCCAGCAGTTTAGGCGGGTTGCCACCCTACGAGCAGTACTTC
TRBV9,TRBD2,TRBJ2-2,CASSVAGSGTNGELFF,TGTGCCAGCAGCGTAGCGGGTAGCGGGACTAACGGGGAGCTGTTTTTT
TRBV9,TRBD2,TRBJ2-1,CASSHPASGGSPYNEQFF,TGTGCCAGCAGCCACCCCGCTAGCGGGGGGTCTCCCTACAATGAGCAGTTCTTC
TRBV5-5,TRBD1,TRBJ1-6,CASSVGQINSPLHF,TGTGCCAGCAGCGTGGGACAGATAAATTCCCCCCTCCACTTT
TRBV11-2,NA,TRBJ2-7,CASSVPGQSYEQYF,TGTGCCAGCAGCGTCCCGGGACAATCCTACGAGCAGTACTTC
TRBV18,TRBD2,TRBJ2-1,CASSPPSAGYYNEQFF,TGTGCCAGCTCACCACCATCAGCGGGGTATTACAATGAGCAGTTCTTC